These 4 T cell receptor beta chains came from one sample sequenced in a study of blood T cell repertoires in COVID-19. Measured with immunoSEQ multiplex PCR; TCRdb has only the in-frame clones, and not every one. The sample includes 95,000 to 100,000 clones, 91% of them seen just once. Input material: peripheral blood. The receptor source for this set is a man aged 45-65 years with acute or convalescent COVID-19.

This clone was counted once. The rearrangement uses TRBV11-2 and TRBJ2-2, with TRBD2 identical over 9 bases. The CDR3 consists of 16 residues. The junction had 6 bases not matched to a gene; V was cut back by 1 base and J by 6 bases. The V gene's germline CDR1 is SGHAT and CDR2 FQNNGV. The CDR3 bases are TGTGCCAGCAGCTTAGTGGGGCCTAGCGGGGCCGGGGAGCTGTTTTTT. Protein product: CASSLVGPSGAGELFF.

J is TRBJ1-2 and V is TRBV6-5; tentative D call: TRBD1 (6 bases). The length of the CDR3 is 14 residues. V lost 7 bases to trimming and J lost 0 bases, with 12 bases between them. Germline V gene lookup returns CDR1 MNHEY and CDR2 SVGAGI. The CDR3 loop is CASKPRGTNYGYTF. The CDR3 nucleotides are TGTGCCAGCAAACCCAGGGGTACTAACTATGGCTACACCTTC.

This clone was recorded only once. The V and J genes are TRBV19 and TRBJ1-6; D uncertain. The length of the CDR3 is 16 residues. With 6 bases removed from V and 6 bases from J, the gap between germline ends came to 18 bases. CDR1 is LNHDA, CDR2 SQIVND, per germline (reference sequence). The CDR3: CASSRPATFPNSPLHF. DNA for the CDR3: TGTGCCAGTAGCCGTCCCGCCACATTTCCTAATTCACCCCTCCACTTT.

V is TRBV2 and J is TRBJ1-3, with D possibly TRBD1 on 5 matching bases. Looked up from germline, CDR1 is SNHLY and CDR2 is FYNNEI. The CDR3 length is 15 residues. With 7 bases removed from V and 6 bases from J, the gap between germline ends came to 19 bases. CDR3 coding DNA: TGTGCCAGCACCCTTTTGACTCCGGGGGTAAACACCATATATTTT. Protein product: CASTLLTPGVNTIYF.